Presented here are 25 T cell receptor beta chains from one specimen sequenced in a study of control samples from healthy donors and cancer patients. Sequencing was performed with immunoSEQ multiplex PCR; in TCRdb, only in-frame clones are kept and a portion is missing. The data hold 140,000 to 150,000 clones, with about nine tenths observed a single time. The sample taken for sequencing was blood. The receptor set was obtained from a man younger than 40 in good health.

CDR3 protein: CASSPNLTAQPQHF. As DNA, the CDR3 is TGTGCCAGCAGCCCTAACTTGACAGCTCAGCCCCAGCATTTT. The J gene is TRBJ1-5, the V gene TRBV11-2; tentative D call: TRBD1 (5 bases). The CDR3 totals 14 residues. Trimming pared 5 bases from V and 6 bases from J, leaving 14 bases between. Per germline, CDR1 SGHAT and CDR2 FQNNGV.

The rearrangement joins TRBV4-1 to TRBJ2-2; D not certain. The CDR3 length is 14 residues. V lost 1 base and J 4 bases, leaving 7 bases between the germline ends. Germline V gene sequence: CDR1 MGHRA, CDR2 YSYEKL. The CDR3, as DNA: TGCGCCAGCAGCCAAGGCCAGGTCACCGGGGAGCTGTTTTTT. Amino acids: CASSQGQVTGELFF.

CDR3 DNA sequence: TGTGCCAGCAGCCCCGGAGTTTTCAATGAGCAGTTCTTC. Translating gives CASSPGVFNEQFF. The chain employs TRBV27 and TRBJ2-1, with D unclear. V dropped 6 bases and J dropped 6 bases, with 12 bases sitting between them. Germline CDR1 reads MNHEY; CDR2 reads SMNVEV (reference sequence). The CDR3 consists of 13 residues.

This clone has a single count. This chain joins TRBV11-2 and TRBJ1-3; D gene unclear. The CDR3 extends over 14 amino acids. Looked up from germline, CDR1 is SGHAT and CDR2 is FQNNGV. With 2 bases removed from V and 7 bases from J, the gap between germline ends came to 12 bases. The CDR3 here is CASSLQPPRNTIYF. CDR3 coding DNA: TGTGCCAGCAGCTTACAGCCCCCGAGGAACACCATATATTTT.

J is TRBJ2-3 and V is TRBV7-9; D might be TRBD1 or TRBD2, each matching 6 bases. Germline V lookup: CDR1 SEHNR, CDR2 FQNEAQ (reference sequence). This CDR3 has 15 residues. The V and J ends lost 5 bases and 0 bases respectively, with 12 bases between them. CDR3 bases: TGTGCCAGCAGCCGAGAGGGGGGAAGCACAGATACGCAGTATTTT. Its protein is CASSREGGSTDTQYF.

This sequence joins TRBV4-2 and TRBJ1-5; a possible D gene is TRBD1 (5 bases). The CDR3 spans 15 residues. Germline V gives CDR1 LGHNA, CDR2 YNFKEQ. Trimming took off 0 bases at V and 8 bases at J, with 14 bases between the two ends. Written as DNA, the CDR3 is TGTGCCAGCAGCCAAGATCAGGAGGGGCCGGAGCCCCAGCATTTT. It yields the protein CASSQDQEGPEPQHF.

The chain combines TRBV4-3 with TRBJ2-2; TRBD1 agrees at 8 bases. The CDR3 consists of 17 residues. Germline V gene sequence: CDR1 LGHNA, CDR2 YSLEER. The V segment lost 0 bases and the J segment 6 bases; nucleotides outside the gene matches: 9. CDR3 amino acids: CASSQEMAGQVAGELFF. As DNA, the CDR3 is TGCGCCAGCAGCCAAGAGATGGCGGGACAGGTTGCCGGGGAGCTGTTTTTT.

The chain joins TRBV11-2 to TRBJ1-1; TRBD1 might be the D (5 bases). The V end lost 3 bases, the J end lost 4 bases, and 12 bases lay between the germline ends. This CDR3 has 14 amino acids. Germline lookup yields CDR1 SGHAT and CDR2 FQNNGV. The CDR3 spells CASSFGTIPTEAFF. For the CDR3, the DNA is TGTGCCAGCAGCTTTGGGACGATACCCACTGAAGCTTTCTTT.

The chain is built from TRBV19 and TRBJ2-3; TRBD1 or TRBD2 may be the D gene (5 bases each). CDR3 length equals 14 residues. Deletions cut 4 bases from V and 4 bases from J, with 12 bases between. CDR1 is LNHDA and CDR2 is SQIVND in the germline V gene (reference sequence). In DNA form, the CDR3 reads TGTGCCAGTAGTACCCAGGGACGCGCAGATACGCAGTATTTT. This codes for CASSTQGRADTQYF.

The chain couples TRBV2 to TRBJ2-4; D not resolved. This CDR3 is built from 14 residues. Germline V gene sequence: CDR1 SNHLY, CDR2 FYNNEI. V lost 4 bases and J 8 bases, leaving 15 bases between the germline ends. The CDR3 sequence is CASSVLGRRDIQYF. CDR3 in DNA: TGTGCCAGCAGTGTTTTAGGGCGAAGGGACATTCAGTACTTC.

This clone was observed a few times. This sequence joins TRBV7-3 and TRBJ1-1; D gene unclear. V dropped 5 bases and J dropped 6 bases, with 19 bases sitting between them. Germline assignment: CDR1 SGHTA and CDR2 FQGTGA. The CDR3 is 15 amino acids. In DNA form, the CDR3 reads TGTGCCAGCAGCCCTAGCGGGTCCATTAACGCTGAAGCTTTCTTT. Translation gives CASSPSGSINAEAFF. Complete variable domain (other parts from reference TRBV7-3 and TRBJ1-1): GAGVSQTPSNKVTEKGKYVELRCDPISGHTALYWYRQSLGQGPEFLIYFQGTGAADDSGLPNDRFFAVRPEGSVSTLKIQRTERGDSAVYLCASSPSGSINAEAFFGQGTRLTVV.

The CDR3 loop is CASSLLAGQTYEQYF. The CDR3, as DNA: TGTGCCAGCAGCCTGCTGGCGGGACAGACCTACGAGCAGTACTTC. V is TRBV7-9 and J is TRBJ2-7, with D possibly matching TRBD1 (7 bases). The germline gives CDR1 SEHNR, CDR2 FQNEAQ (reference sequence). CDR3 length: 15 amino acids. Between the trimmed V and J ends, which lost 5 bases and 2 bases, there was a span of 16 bases. The full variable domain, rest sourced from reference TRBV7-9 and TRBJ2-7, is DTGVSQNPRHKITKRGQNVTFRCDPISEHNRLYWYRQTLGQGPEFLTYFQNEAQLEKSRLLSDRFSAERPKGSFSTLEIQRTEQGDSAMYLCASSLLAGQTYEQYFGPGTRLTVT.

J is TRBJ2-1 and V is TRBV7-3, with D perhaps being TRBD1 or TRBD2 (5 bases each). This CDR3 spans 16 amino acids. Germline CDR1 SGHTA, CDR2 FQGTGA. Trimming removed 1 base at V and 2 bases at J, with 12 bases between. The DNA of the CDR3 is TGTGCCAGCAGCTTAAACTCCCGGGGCCCCTACAATGAGCAGTTCTTC. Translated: CASSLNSRGPYNEQFF.

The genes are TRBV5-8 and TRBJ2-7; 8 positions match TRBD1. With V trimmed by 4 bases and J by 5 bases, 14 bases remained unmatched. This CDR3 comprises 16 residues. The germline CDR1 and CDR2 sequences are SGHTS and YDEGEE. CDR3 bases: TGTGCCAGCAGCACAGCTACAGGGGGTATCAGGGACGAGCAGTACTTC. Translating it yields CASSTATGGIRDEQYF.

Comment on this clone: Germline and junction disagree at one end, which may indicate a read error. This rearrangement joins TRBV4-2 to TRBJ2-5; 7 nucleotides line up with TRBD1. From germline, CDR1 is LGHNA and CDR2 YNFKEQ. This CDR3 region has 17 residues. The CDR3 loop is CASSKEKGTDNRGAQYF. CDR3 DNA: TGTGCCAGCAGCAAAGAAAAAGGGACAGACAACCGAGGGGCCCAGTACTTC.

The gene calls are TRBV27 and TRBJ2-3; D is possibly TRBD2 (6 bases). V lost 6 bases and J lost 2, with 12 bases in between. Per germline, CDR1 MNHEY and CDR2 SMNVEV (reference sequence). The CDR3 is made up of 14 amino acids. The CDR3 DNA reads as TGTGCCAGCAGCCCCCGGGAGCCCACAGATACGCAGTATTTT. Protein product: CASSPREPTDTQYF.

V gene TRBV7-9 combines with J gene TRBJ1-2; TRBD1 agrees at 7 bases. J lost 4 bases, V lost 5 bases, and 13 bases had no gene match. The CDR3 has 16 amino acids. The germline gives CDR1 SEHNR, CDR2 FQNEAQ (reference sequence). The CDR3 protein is CASSRLDREVSYGYTF. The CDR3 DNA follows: TGTGCCAGCAGCCGTCTTGACAGGGAAGTTTCCTATGGCTACACCTTC. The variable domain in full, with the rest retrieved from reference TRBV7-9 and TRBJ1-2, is DTGVSQNPRHKITKRGQNVTFRCDPISEHNRLYWYRQTLGQGPEFLTYFQNEAQLEKSRLLSDRFSAERPKGSFSTLEIQRTEQGDSAMYLCASSRLDREVSYGYTFGSGTRLTVV.

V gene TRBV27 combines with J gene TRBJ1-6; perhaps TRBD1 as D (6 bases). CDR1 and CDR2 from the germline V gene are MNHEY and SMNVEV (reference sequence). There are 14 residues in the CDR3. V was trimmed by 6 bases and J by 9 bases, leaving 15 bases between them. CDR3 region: CASRSTGRGSPLHF. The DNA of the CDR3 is TGTGCCAGCAGATCCACAGGGAGGGGTTCACCCCTCCACTTT.

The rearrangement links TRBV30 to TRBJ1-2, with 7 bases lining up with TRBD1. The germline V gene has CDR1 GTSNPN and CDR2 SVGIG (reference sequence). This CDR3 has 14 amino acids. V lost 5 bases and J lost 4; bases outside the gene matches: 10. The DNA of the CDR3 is TGTGCCTGGGCTCCCCCCGGGACAGTCTATGGCTACACCTTC. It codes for CAWAPPGTVYGYTF. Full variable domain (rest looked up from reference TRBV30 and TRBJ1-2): SQTIHQWPATLVQPVGSPLSLECTVEGTSNPNLYWYRQAAGRGLQLLFYSVGIGQISSEVPQNLSASRPQDRQFILSSKKLLLSDSGFYLCAWAPPGTVYGYTFGSGTRLTVV.

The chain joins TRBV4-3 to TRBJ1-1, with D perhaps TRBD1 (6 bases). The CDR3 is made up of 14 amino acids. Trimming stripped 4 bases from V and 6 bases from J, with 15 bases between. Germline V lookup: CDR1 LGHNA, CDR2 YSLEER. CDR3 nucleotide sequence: TGCGCCAGCAGCCCCAAGGGTGGGACACCTGAAGCTTTCTTT. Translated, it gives CASSPKGGTPEAFF.

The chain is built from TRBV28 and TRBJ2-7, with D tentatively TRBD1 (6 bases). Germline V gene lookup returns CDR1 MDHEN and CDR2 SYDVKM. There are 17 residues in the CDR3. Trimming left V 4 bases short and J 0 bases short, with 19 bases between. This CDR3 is CASSSPFGQRSSYEQYF. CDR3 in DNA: TGTGCCAGCAGTTCCCCCTTCGGACAGAGGAGCTCCTACGAGCAGTACTTC. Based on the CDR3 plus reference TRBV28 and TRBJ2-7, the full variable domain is DVKVTQSSRYLVKRTGEKVFLECVQDMDHENMFWYRQDPGLGLRLIYFSYDVKMKEKGDIPEGYSVSREKKERFSLILESASTNQTSMYLCASSSPFGQRSSYEQYFGPGTRLTVT.

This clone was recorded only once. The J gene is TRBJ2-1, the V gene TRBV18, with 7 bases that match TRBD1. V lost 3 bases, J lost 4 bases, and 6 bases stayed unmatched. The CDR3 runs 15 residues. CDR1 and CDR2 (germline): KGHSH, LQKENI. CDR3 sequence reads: CASSPYRGQYNEQFF. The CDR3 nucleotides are TGTGCCAGCTCACCCTACAGGGGACAGTACAATGAGCAGTTCTTC.

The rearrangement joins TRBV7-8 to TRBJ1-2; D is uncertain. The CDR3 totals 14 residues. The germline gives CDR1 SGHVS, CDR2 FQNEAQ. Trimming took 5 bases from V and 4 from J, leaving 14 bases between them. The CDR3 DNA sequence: TGTGCCAGCAGCCCCAGCGGCCGGGCCTATGGCTACACCTTC. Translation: CASSPSGRAYGYTF.

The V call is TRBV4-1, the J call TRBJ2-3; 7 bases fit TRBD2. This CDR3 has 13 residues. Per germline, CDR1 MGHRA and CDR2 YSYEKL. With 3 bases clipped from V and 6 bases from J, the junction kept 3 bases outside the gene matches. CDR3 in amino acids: CASSHPGGDTQYF. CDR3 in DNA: TGCGCCAGCAGCCACCCCGGGGGGGATACGCAGTATTTT.

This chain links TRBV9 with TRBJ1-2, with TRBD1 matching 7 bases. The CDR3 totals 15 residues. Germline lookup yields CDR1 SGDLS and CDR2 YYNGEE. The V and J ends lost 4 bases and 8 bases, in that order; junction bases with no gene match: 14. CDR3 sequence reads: CASSPTGRSHKGYTF. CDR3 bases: TGTGCCAGCAGCCCGACAGGGCGTTCACACAAGGGCTACACCTTC.